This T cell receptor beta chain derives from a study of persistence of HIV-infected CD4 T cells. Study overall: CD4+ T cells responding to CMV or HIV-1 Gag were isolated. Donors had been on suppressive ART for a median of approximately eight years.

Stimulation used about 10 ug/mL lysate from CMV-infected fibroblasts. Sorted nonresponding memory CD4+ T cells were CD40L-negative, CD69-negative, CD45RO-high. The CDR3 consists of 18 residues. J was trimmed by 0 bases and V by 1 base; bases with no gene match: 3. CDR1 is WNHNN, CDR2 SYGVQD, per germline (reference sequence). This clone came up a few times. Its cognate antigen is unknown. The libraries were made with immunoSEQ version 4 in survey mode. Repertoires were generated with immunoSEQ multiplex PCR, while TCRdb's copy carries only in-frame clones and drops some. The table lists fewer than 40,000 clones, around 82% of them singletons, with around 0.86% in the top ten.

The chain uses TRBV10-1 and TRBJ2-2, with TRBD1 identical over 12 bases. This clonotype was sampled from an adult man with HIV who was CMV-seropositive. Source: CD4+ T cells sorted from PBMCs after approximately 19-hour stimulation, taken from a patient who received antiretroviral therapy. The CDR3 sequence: CASSEWGQGAPNTGELFF. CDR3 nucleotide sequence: TGCGCCAGCAGTGAGTGGGGACAGGGGGCACCGAACACCGGGGAGCTGTTTTTT.